Listed below are T cell receptor beta chains from one sample, sequenced in a study of T cells in Graves' hyperthyroidism and ophthalmopathy. TCRdb reprocessed the multiplex PCR reads with MiXCR, giving one entry per CDR3 protein. The table includes hundreds of thousands of distinct CDR3 sequences, around 15% detected once. Sequencing used blood. Receptors were obtained from a woman aged 40 to 50 with Graves' ophthalmopathy. Both conserved end residues are trimmed from each CDR3. Clone size, where shown, is once, few, many, or a class for clones that have expanded.

TRBV10-3,-,AIRPTGTTMKEQF
TRBV7-6,many,ASSSRWGTDTQY
TRBV12-3/TRBV12-4,few,ASSLVAGASNEQF
TRBV6-1,few,ASRDDRGEYNEQF
TRBV5-1,many,ASTPSGALNTEAF
TRBV7-2,many,ASSLAGAGLEGGYT
TRBV13,-,ASSPTAWDTRNTGELF
TRBV30,-,AWNVYSDYGYT
TRBV3-1,few,ASSQGLAGLAGETQY
TRBV2,few,ASRRLADAVYEQY
TRBV4-1,few,ASSQDDRVFEQF
TRBV6-1,-,ASRPRRATNEKLF
TRBV6-1,-,ASSDLLYEQF
TRBV2,many,ASSELRDWTGGAYEQY
TRBV6-1,many,ASSFDRSRGYT
TRBV6-5,-,ASSYTSGELF
TRBV2,many,ASSEGLQGEKLF
TRBV3-1,many,ASSPTRGVGEQY
TRBV12-3/TRBV12-4,many,ASRDPGGEQF
TRBV28,many,ASSWGLAEIQETQY
TRBV11-2,many,ASSLEGTSGRVTDTQY
TRBV18,-,ASSPPQDLAKNIQY
TRBV3-1,many,ASSLMAYSYEQY
TRBV20-1,-,SARLQSPQY
TRBV6-1,many,ASSEVWLANYGYT
TRBV28,many,ASSLSGRARLEQF
TRBV6-2/TRBV6-3,many,ASTAPSRGAYGYT
TRBV28,few,ASLFRAREQF
TRBV10-2,-,ASSEQGLPTDEQF
TRBV20-1,-,SARDTLAAGDSQPQH
TRBV14,once,ASSPTGSPNTGELF
TRBV28,-,ASGRNNEKLF
TRBV7-2,many,ASSLSGGGTSGVETQY
TRBV6-1,few,ASSATRDREAF
TRBV20-1,few,SAPPSGRSTDTQY
TRBV14,-,ASSQGRTNAF
TRBV20-1,-,SASVQGVNSPLH
TRBV6-1,few,ASSEAAGLAYNEQF
TRBV27,many,ASSPYRSRGVVYEQY
TRBV4-2,few,ASSPGTSGTLAKNIQY
TRBV6-5,few,ASSYGTASGAF
TRBV19,few,ASSTTGAWNTEAF
TRBV20-1,many,SASPWETQY
TRBV28,-,ASSFLGAGEQY
TRBV20-1,many,SARVAVNTEAF
TRBV10-3,-,AISTGDQPQH
TRBV7-2,many,ASSAGRTSGIQETQY
TRBV18,-,ASSPLQGAVSYNEQF
TRBV19,-,ASSILQGASYNEQF
TRBV30,many,AWARPGLASGAKNIQY
TRBV9,many,ASSPLAGGPDTQY
TRBV3-1,few,ASSQPPNYNEQF
TRBV6-1,many,ASSEALSGTVGGYT
TRBV28,-,ASSPPDRDPYEQY
TRBV12-3/TRBV12-4,many,ASSFRAGGVAQY